These T cell receptor beta chains were read from a single sample in a study of blood T cell repertoires in COVID-19. Assay: immunoSEQ multiplex PCR; the TCRdb copy retains only in-frame clones and omits some. The table shows under 300,000 clones, with about four fifths occurring only once. Sequenced sample: peripheral blood. The receptors here all came from a woman aged 45-60 years who had recovered from COVID-19. The CDR3 runs from the conserved cysteine through the conserved F or W. Fields, in order: D gene, J gene, clone size, V gene, CDR3 DNA, CDR3 protein. The D gene is left open where the match is weak. Clone size is shown for a subset of rows, as once, few, many or a class of expanded clone.

>.|TRBJ1-6|.|TRBV2
TGTGCCAGCAGAGACAGAAGCTCCTATAATTCACCCCTCCACTTT
CASRDRSSYNSPLHF
>.|TRBJ2-7|.|TRBV6-1
TGTGCCAGCAGTGAGCCGGGAGTCAACTACGAGCAGTACTTC
CASSEPGVNYEQYF
>TRBD2|TRBJ2-3|.|TRBV3-1/TRBV3-2
TGTGCCAGCAGCCAGTATGGAAGCGGGGCCTCAAAGGAGACGCAGTATTTT
CASSQYGSGASKETQYF
>.|TRBJ1-5|.|TRBV30
TGTGCCTGGAGTGTATCGAGGACAAGTAATCAGCCCCAGCATTTT
CAWSVSRTSNQPQHF
>.|TRBJ2-6|.|TRBV21-1
TGTGCCAGCAGCAAAGGTCCGAGGGGACATCTCTCTGGGGCCAACGTCCTGACTTTC
CASSKGPRGHLSGANVLTF
>.|TRBJ2-7|.|TRBV3-1/TRBV3-2
TGTGCCAGCAGCCAAGATGGCGCAGGCTTTCTCTACGAGCAGTACTTC
CASSQDGAGFLYEQYF
>.|TRBJ2-7|few|TRBV4-1
TGCGCCAGCAGCCCGACGGCAGGGCCCACCTACGAGCAGTACTTC
CASSPTAGPTYEQYF
>TRBD1|TRBJ1-1|.|TRBV27
TGTGCCAGCAGGCCGACAGGGAGGAACACTGAAGCTTTCTTT
CASRPTGRNTEAFF
>.|TRBJ2-7|.|TRBV6-5
TGTGCCAGCAGGACAACAGAAACCTACGAGCAGTACTTC
CASRTTETYEQYF
>.|TRBJ2-7|.|TRBV7-9
TGTGCCAGCAGCTTGGAGACAGGTACCTACGAGCAGTACTTC
CASSLETGTYEQYF
>TRBD2|TRBJ2-2|.|TRBV7-2
TGTGCCAGCAGCTCAACTAGCGGGAGGGCCACCGGGGAGCTGTTTTTT
CASSSTSGRATGELFF
>TRBD1|TRBJ2-2|.|TRBV27
TGTGCCAGCAGGCAGGGGGCCGGGGAGCTGTTTTTT
CASRQGAGELFF
>.|TRBJ2-3|.|TRBV29-1
TGCAGCCCCCTATTAGCCACAGATACGCAGTATTTT
CSPLLATDTQYF
>.|TRBJ2-1|.|TRBV25-1
TGTGCCAGCGGCAAGAACGGGACTTGGGGTGAGCAGTTCTTC
CASGKNGTWGEQFF
>.|TRBJ1-6|.|TRBV19
TGTGCCGTGCGAGAGGCGGGGTCCTATAATTCACCCCTCCACTTT
CAVREAGSYNSPLHF
>TRBD1|TRBJ2-7|.|TRBV28
TGTGCCAGCACGGGACAGGACAAGATACACTACGAGCAGTACTTC
CASTGQDKIHYEQYF
>.|TRBJ1-2|.|TRBV29-1
TGCAGCGTTGATAAGGGAGCTAACTATGGCTACACCTTC
CSVDKGANYGYTF
>TRBD1|TRBJ1-5|once|TRBV7-2
TGTGCCAGCAGCCCACGACAGGGGGTGCAGCCCCAGCATTTT
CASSPRQGVQPQHF
>TRBD1|TRBJ1-1|.|TRBV14
TGTGCCAGCACCCTCCTAACAGGGGAAGGATCAGCTTTCTTT
CASTLLTGEGSAFF
>TRBD2|TRBJ2-3|.|TRBV29-1
TGCAGCGTTCGACTAGCCGGCACAGATACGCAGTATTTT
CSVRLAGTDTQYF
>.|TRBJ1-4|.|TRBV28
TGTGCCAGCAGCCCATCCGGGACAAGAGAAAAACTGTTTTTT
CASSPSGTREKLFF
>.|TRBJ2-1|few|TRBV6-2/TRBV6-3
TGTGCCAGCAGTTACTCTACTTTAGTACGTGAGCAGTTCTTC
CASSYSTLVREQFF
>TRBD2|TRBJ2-3|.|TRBV7-2
TGTGCCAGCAGCGTAGCTAGCGGGGGGGCCGCAGATACGCAGTATTTT
CASSVASGGAADTQYF
>TRBD1|TRBJ1-1|once|TRBV7-3
TGTGCCAGCAGCAGGGGGCCCGCGGGCGACACTGAAGCTTTCTTT
CASSRGPAGDTEAFF
>.|TRBJ2-1|.|TRBV28
TGTGCCAGCATTACCGGGACTGGGGTAAATGAGCAGTTCTTC
CASITGTGVNEQFF
>.|TRBJ2-5|.|TRBV9
TGTGCCAGCAGCGTTGCCTCGGGGAGCCAAGAGACCCAGTACTTC
CASSVASGSQETQYF
>.|TRBJ1-1|.|TRBV7-2
TGTGCCAGCAGCTTAGGGGTAGGGCAGGGAGCTTTCTTT
CASSLGVGQGAFF
>TRBD1|TRBJ1-5|.|TRBV6-5
TGTGCCAGCACTTCCGGGACAGGGATTAATCAGCCCCAGCATTTT
CASTSGTGINQPQHF
>.|TRBJ1-2|once|TRBV19
TGTGCCAGTTCGAAACAGGGAAACTATGGCTACACCTTC
CASSKQGNYGYTF
>.|TRBJ2-3|.|TRBV3-1/TRBV3-2
TGTGCCAGCAGCCTACCCAGGCTGGGGGGAGATACGCAGTATTTT
CASSLPRLGGDTQYF
>TRBD1|TRBJ2-7|.|TRBV29-1
TGCAGCGGTGGACAGGGGAGTGAGCAGTACTTC
CSGGQGSEQYF
>.|TRBJ1-1|.|TRBV7-2
TGTGCCAGCAGCTTAGCGGGGGGGGCTGTGAACACTGAAGCTTTCTTT
CASSLAGGAVNTEAFF
>TRBD1|TRBJ1-1|once|TRBV12-3/TRBV12-4
TGTGCCAGCAAGGAGCAGGGGGTCACTGAAGCTTTCTTT
CASKEQGVTEAFF
>TRBD1|TRBJ2-7|.|TRBV18
TGTGCCAGCTCACCCCAGGACAGGGGAGACGAGCAGTACTTC
CASSPQDRGDEQYF
>.|TRBJ2-3|.|TRBV7-2
TGTGCCAGCAGCTTAGACTACACAGATACGCAGTATTTT
CASSLDYTDTQYF
>TRBD1|TRBJ2-7|.|TRBV11-1
TGTGCCAGCAGCCCCGGTGGGACAGGGGGATTCGAGCAGTACTTC
CASSPGGTGGFEQYF
>.|TRBJ2-4|.|TRBV30
TGTGCCTGGAGTGTACTATCCGGGTTGGACATTCAGTACTTC
CAWSVLSGLDIQYF
>.|TRBJ2-7|.|TRBV25-1
TGTGCCAGCAGTGCCCAAACAGTCTCCTACGAGCAGTACTTC
CASSAQTVSYEQYF
>TRBD2|TRBJ2-1|.|TRBV7-9
TGTGCCAGCAGCCCAACGGGACTAGCGGTCGGGTTCTTC
CASSPTGLAVGFF
>.|TRBJ2-2|.|TRBV21-1
TGTGCCAGCAGCAACAATAGACGACCCGGGACTAGTCAACCCCCGGACACCGGGGAGCTGTTTTTT
CASSNNRRPGTSQPPDTGELFF
>.|TRBJ1-1|.|TRBV30
TGTGCCTGGAGTCGCGCCATTAGGGGGGGCACTGAAGCTTTCTTT
CAWSRAIRGGTEAFF
>TRBD1|TRBJ1-5|.|TRBV3-1/TRBV3-2
TGTGCCAGCCAAAAGCGGGGCAGGGGGCATGGTCAGCCCCAGCATTTT
CASQKRGRGHGQPQHF
>.|TRBJ1-1|.|TRBV24-1
TGTGCCACCAGTGAAGCAGGGGAAGGCACTGAAGCTTTCTTT
CATSEAGEGTEAFF
>.|TRBJ1-2|.|TRBV6-5
TGTGCCAGCAGTTACTCGATGTCAAGGGGAGGGCGGGGCTACACCTTC
CASSYSMSRGGRGYTF
>.|TRBJ1-5|few|TRBV12-5
TGTGCTAGTGGTTTGGTAGGACCCCGGGCAGGGCCGCCTCAGCCCCAGCATTTT
CASGLVGPRAGPPQPQHF
>.|TRBJ2-1|.|TRBV30
TGTGCCTGGAGTGTACACGGGAGAAGCGACAATGAGCAGTTCTTC
CAWSVHGRSDNEQFF
>TRBD1|TRBJ1-4|once|TRBV27
TGTGCCAGCAGCATAACAGGGGGCACTGAAAAACTGTTTTTT
CASSITGGTEKLFF
>TRBD2|TRBJ2-3|.|TRBV10-3
TGTGCCATCAGTGAGACTAGCGGGACCAGCACAGATACGCAGTATTTT
CAISETSGTSTDTQYF
>TRBD1|TRBJ2-2|.|TRBV19
TGTGCCAGTAGTCCTGACAGGGGAAATCCCGGGGAGCTGTTTTTT
CASSPDRGNPGELFF
>.|TRBJ1-1|.|TRBV6-5
TGTGCCAGCAGTTCACAGGAACCACTTAGAGGCACTGAAGCTTTCTTT
CASSSQEPLRGTEAFF
>TRBD1|TRBJ1-2|.|TRBV19
TGTGCCAGTAGTAAGGGACAGCAGGACTATGGCTACACCTTC
CASSKGQQDYGYTF
>.|TRBJ2-4|.|TRBV3-1/TRBV3-2
TGTGCCAGCAGCTGCGACAGGTGGTGGGTGGCCAAAAACATTCAGTACTTC
CASSCDRWWVAKNIQYF
>.|TRBJ1-6|.|TRBV6-1
TGTGCCAGCAGTGCTGACACAGGGATGGGCAATTCACCCCTCCACTTT
CASSADTGMGNSPLHF
>.|TRBJ2-7|once|TRBV4-1
TGCGCCAGCAGCCCGACCGTATCGGGAGAATTCTACGAGCAGTACTTC
CASSPTVSGEFYEQYF
>.|TRBJ2-1|.|TRBV27
TGTGCCAGCAGTCCCCAGGGGCGTCGTAGCCCGCCCTACAATGAGCAGTTCTTC
CASSPQGRRSPPYNEQFF
>.|TRBJ1-2|.|TRBV25-1
TGTGCCAGCAGAGACCCTGCGCGGGGCTACACCTTC
CASRDPARGYTF
>.|TRBJ2-3|.|TRBV6-2/TRBV6-3
TGTGCCAGCAGTTATGGTTCGGACTACCGCACAGATACGCAGTATTTT
CASSYGSDYRTDTQYF
>TRBD2|TRBJ2-7|.|TRBV4-3
TGCGCCAGCAGCCGCCGACTAGCGGGAGTCCGGGTTTTAATCCTCTCCTACGAGCAGTACTTC
CASSRRLAGVRVLILSYEQYF
>.|TRBJ2-1|.|TRBV30
TGTGCCTGGAGTCCGGGACTGGGAGACAATGAGCAGTTCTTC
CAWSPGLGDNEQFF